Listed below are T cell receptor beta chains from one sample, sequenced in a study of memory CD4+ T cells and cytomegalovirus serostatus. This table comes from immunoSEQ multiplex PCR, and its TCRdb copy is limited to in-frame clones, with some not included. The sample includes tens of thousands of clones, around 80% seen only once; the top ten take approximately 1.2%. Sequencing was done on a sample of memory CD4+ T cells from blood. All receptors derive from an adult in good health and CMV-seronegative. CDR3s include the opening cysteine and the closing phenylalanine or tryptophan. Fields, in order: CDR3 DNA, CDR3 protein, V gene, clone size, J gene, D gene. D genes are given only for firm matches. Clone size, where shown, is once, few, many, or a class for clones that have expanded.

CDR3 DNA: TGTGCCAGCTCACCGGTACAGGGGGGTCAGCCCCAGCATTTT
CDR3 protein: CASSPVQGGQPQHF
V gene: TRBV18
clone size: few
J gene: TRBJ1-5
D gene: TRBD1

CDR3 DNA: TGTGCCAGCAGCTTACGTTTCGGGACAGACACCGGGGAGCTGTTTTTT
CDR3 protein: CASSLRFGTDTGELFF
V gene: TRBV7-6
clone size: NA
J gene: TRBJ2-2
D gene: TRBD1

CDR3 DNA: TGTGCCAGCACCGAACGGGCGGGGAACACTGAAGCTTTCTTT
CDR3 protein: CASTERAGNTEAFF
V gene: TRBV6-1
clone size: NA
J gene: TRBJ1-1
D gene: NA

CDR3 DNA: TGTGCTAGCAGCTCAGGGGGGATAGCAGATACGCAGTATTTT
CDR3 protein: CASSSGGIADTQYF
V gene: TRBV7-7
clone size: NA
J gene: TRBJ2-3
D gene: NA

CDR3 DNA: TGTGCCAGCAGCCCACGGTTGAACACTGAAGCTTTCTTT
CDR3 protein: CASSPRLNTEAFF
V gene: TRBV11-1
clone size: NA
J gene: TRBJ1-1
D gene: NA

CDR3 DNA: TGTGCCAGCAGTTACTCGCGGCTAGCGGAAGACACACAGTACTTC
CDR3 protein: CASSYSRLAEDTQYF
V gene: TRBV6-6
clone size: NA
J gene: TRBJ2-7
D gene: TRBD2

CDR3 DNA: TGTGCCAGCAGAACGACAGGGGAAGAGACCCAGTACTTC
CDR3 protein: CASRTTGEETQYF
V gene: TRBV6-6
clone size: NA
J gene: TRBJ2-5
D gene: TRBD1

CDR3 DNA: TGTGCCAGCAGCTTAGATAATGAGCAGTTCTTC
CDR3 protein: CASSLDNEQFF
V gene: TRBV11-2
clone size: NA
J gene: TRBJ2-1
D gene: NA

CDR3 DNA: TGTGCCAGCAGCCCCGACCCCTACGAGCAGTACTTC
CDR3 protein: CASSPDPYEQYF
V gene: TRBV11-3
clone size: NA
J gene: TRBJ2-7
D gene: NA

CDR3 DNA: TGTGCCAGCAGCATTTCGGACAGGCTTAACTATGGCTACACCTTC
CDR3 protein: CASSISDRLNYGYTF
V gene: TRBV11-3
clone size: once
J gene: TRBJ1-2
D gene: TRBD1

CDR3 DNA: TGTGCCAGCAGCACCCCCGGGGGCGTGCAAGAGACCCAGTACTTC
CDR3 protein: CASSTPGGVQETQYF
V gene: TRBV11-2
clone size: NA
J gene: TRBJ2-5
D gene: NA

CDR3 DNA: TGTGCCAGCAGTGAGCGGACTCTTAGCAATCAGCCCCAGCATTTT
CDR3 protein: CASSERTLSNQPQHF
V gene: TRBV2
clone size: NA
J gene: TRBJ1-5
D gene: NA

CDR3 DNA: TGTGCCAGCAGCTTCGACGGAGCCCACTACGAGCAGTACTTC
CDR3 protein: CASSFDGAHYEQYF
V gene: TRBV5-4
clone size: NA
J gene: TRBJ2-7
D gene: NA

CDR3 DNA: TGTGCCAGCAGCCCCTCAACTCAGGGGGCGGTTGGAACCGGGGAGCTGTTTTTT
CDR3 protein: CASSPSTQGAVGTGELFF
V gene: TRBV7-8
clone size: NA
J gene: TRBJ2-2
D gene: TRBD1

CDR3 DNA: TGCGCCAGCAGCTTCGGACAGGGAGGATTGGAGACCCAGTACTTC
CDR3 protein: CASSFGQGGLETQYF
V gene: TRBV5-1
clone size: NA
J gene: TRBJ2-5
D gene: TRBD1

CDR3 DNA: TGTGCCAGCAGTTGGACGGCTGGCCCCCTCCACTTT
CDR3 protein: CASSWTAGPLHF
V gene: TRBV6-5
clone size: NA
J gene: TRBJ1-6
D gene: NA

CDR3 DNA: TGCGCCAGCAGCCAGGGACTAGTGGCGTTCTACGAGCAGTACTTC
CDR3 protein: CASSQGLVAFYEQYF
V gene: TRBV5-1
clone size: NA
J gene: TRBJ2-7
D gene: TRBD2

CDR3 DNA: TGTGCCAGCAGCTTGGCCTCGGGTTTCCGCTCCGAGCAGTACTTC
CDR3 protein: CASSLASGFRSEQYF
V gene: TRBV5-5
clone size: NA
J gene: TRBJ2-7
D gene: NA

CDR3 DNA: TGTGCCTGGAGTGGCGGTAACTATGGCTACACCTTC
CDR3 protein: CAWSGGNYGYTF
V gene: TRBV30
clone size: NA
J gene: TRBJ1-2
D gene: NA

CDR3 DNA: TGTGCCAGCAGCCAAGGGCGAAACCAAGAGACCCAGTACTTC
CDR3 protein: CASSQGRNQETQYF
V gene: TRBV14
clone size: NA
J gene: TRBJ2-5
D gene: NA

CDR3 DNA: TGTGCCAGCAGCTGGGGACAGACCTACGAGCAGTACTTC
CDR3 protein: CASSWGQTYEQYF
V gene: TRBV11-3
clone size: NA
J gene: TRBJ2-7
D gene: TRBD1

CDR3 DNA: TGTGCCAGCTCCCCCCGAGGACAGTTGAACACTGAAGCTTTCTTT
CDR3 protein: CASSPRGQLNTEAFF
V gene: TRBV18
clone size: once
J gene: TRBJ1-1
D gene: NA

CDR3 DNA: TGCGCCAGCCGACAGGGGTCTTACGAGCAGTACTTC
CDR3 protein: CASRQGSYEQYF
V gene: TRBV5-1
clone size: NA
J gene: TRBJ2-7
D gene: TRBD1

CDR3 DNA: TGTGCCAGTAGTATAGGGTCCGGGACTAGTGGGGGGACCCAGTACTTC
CDR3 protein: CASSIGSGTSGGTQYF
V gene: TRBV19
clone size: NA
J gene: TRBJ2-5
D gene: TRBD2

CDR3 DNA: TGTGCTAGTGCCAGGGAGACCTATGGCTACACCTTC
CDR3 protein: CASARETYGYTF
V gene: TRBV12-5
clone size: NA
J gene: TRBJ1-2
D gene: NA

CDR3 DNA: TGTGCCTTAAGGGGATTGAACACTGAAGCTTTCTTT
CDR3 protein: CALRGLNTEAFF
V gene: TRBV30
clone size: NA
J gene: TRBJ1-1
D gene: NA

CDR3 DNA: TGTGCCAGCAGCCTTTCTAGAGATACGCAGTATTTT
CDR3 protein: CASSLSRDTQYF
V gene: TRBV7-2
clone size: NA
J gene: TRBJ2-3
D gene: NA

CDR3 DNA: TGTGCCAGCAGCTTCCGGGACAGGGGCGATGAGCAGTTCTTC
CDR3 protein: CASSFRDRGDEQFF
V gene: TRBV5-4
clone size: once
J gene: TRBJ2-1
D gene: TRBD1

CDR3 DNA: TGTGCCATAAAGTACGGGGACAACGGCCTGAACACTGAAGCTTTCTTT
CDR3 protein: CAIKYGDNGLNTEAFF
V gene: TRBV10-3
clone size: few
J gene: TRBJ1-1
D gene: NA

CDR3 DNA: TGCAGCGTTGAAAAGAACACTGAAGCTTTCTTT
CDR3 protein: CSVEKNTEAFF
V gene: TRBV29-1
clone size: few
J gene: TRBJ1-1
D gene: NA

CDR3 DNA: TGTGCCAGTAGTCCGCGGACAGGGGAGGCAGATACGCAGTATTTT
CDR3 protein: CASSPRTGEADTQYF
V gene: TRBV19
clone size: NA
J gene: TRBJ2-3
D gene: TRBD1

CDR3 DNA: TGCGCCAGCAGTCAAGGCTTCAGTAATGAAAAACTGTTTTTT
CDR3 protein: CASSQGFSNEKLFF
V gene: TRBV5-1
clone size: NA
J gene: TRBJ1-4
D gene: NA

CDR3 DNA: TGTGCCAGCAGTGAAGAGGACTTGGGAGACACTGAAGCTTTCTTT
CDR3 protein: CASSEEDLGDTEAFF
V gene: TRBV6-1
clone size: NA
J gene: TRBJ1-1
D gene: NA

CDR3 DNA: TGTGCCAGCTCACTGGCCGTGAACACTGAAGCTTTCTTT
CDR3 protein: CASSLAVNTEAFF
V gene: TRBV18
clone size: NA
J gene: TRBJ1-1
D gene: NA

CDR3 DNA: TGTGCCTGGAGTAGGACGGACAGCTATGGCTACACCTTC
CDR3 protein: CAWSRTDSYGYTF
V gene: TRBV30
clone size: NA
J gene: TRBJ1-2
D gene: NA

CDR3 DNA: TGTGCCAGCAGCTTAGTACGGACCGGGGAGCTGTTTTTT
CDR3 protein: CASSLVRTGELFF
V gene: TRBV11-3
clone size: NA
J gene: TRBJ2-2
D gene: NA

CDR3 DNA: TGTGCCAGCAGCTTACTGAACACCGGGGAGCTGTTTTTT
CDR3 protein: CASSLLNTGELFF
V gene: TRBV7-2
clone size: NA
J gene: TRBJ2-2
D gene: NA

CDR3 DNA: TGTGCCAGCAGCCGGACTAGCGGGTACAATGAGCAGTTCTTC
CDR3 protein: CASSRTSGYNEQFF
V gene: TRBV11-2
clone size: NA
J gene: TRBJ2-1
D gene: TRBD2

CDR3 DNA: TGCGCCAGCAGCTTGCAGGGACAGGGGCCCTCACCCCTCCACTTT
CDR3 protein: CASSLQGQGPSPLHF
V gene: TRBV5-1
clone size: NA
J gene: TRBJ1-6
D gene: TRBD1

CDR3 DNA: TGTGCCAGTAGTAGCAGTAACCGGCGCAATGAGCAGTTCTTC
CDR3 protein: CASSSSNRRNEQFF
V gene: TRBV19
clone size: NA
J gene: TRBJ2-1
D gene: NA

CDR3 DNA: TGTGCCTGGAGGACGGAGACTGAAGCTTTCTTT
CDR3 protein: CAWRTETEAFF
V gene: TRBV30
clone size: NA
J gene: TRBJ1-1
D gene: NA

CDR3 DNA: TGTGCCAGTAGTATCGCAGGGGCCGGAAACACCATATATTTT
CDR3 protein: CASSIAGAGNTIYF
V gene: TRBV19
clone size: NA
J gene: TRBJ1-3
D gene: NA